The T cell receptor beta chain described here comes from a study of CD8 T cells in ankylosing spondylitis. Germline-derived CDR1 and CDR2 are DFQATT and SNEGSKA (reference sequence). Trimming pared 3 bases from V and 2 bases from J, leaving 10 bases between. This CDR3 contains 13 residues. Findings and caveats of the study: Blood from ankylosing spondylitis patients appeared to carry a characteristic roughly 8-variant TCR beta motif. Before this, some motif variants had been reported in reactive arthritis synovial fluid and blood. Significantly higher representation of disease-linked clones was reported for matched ankylosing spondylitis synovial fluid.

TCRdb independently ran MiXCR on the 5' RACE reads; one entry per CDR3 protein. This sample has about 440,000 distinct CDR3 sequences, with roughly 17% found just once. About this clonotype: Its cognate antigen is unknown.

This clonotype was sampled from a male donor with ankylosing spondylitis. This chain uses TRBV20-1 with TRBJ1-1; D not certain. Sequenced: blood, either unsorted or a sorted T cell fraction (not recorded which). The CDR3 loop reads CSASVRSNTEAFF. The CDR3 DNA reads as TGCAGTGCTAGTGTGAGGTCTAACACTGAAGCTTTCTTT.